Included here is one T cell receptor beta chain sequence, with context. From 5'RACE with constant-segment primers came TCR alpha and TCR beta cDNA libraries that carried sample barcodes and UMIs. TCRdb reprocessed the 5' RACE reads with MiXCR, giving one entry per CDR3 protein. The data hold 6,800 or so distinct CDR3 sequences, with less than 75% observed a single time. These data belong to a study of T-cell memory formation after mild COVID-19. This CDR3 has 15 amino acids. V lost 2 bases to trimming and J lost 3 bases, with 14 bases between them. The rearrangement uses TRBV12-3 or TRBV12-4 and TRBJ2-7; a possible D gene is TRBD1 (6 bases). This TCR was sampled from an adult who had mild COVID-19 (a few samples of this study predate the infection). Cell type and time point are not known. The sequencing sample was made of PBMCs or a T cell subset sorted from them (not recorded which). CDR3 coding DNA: TGTGCCAGCAGTTTAAACCCCGAGACAGGCTACGAGCAGTACTTC. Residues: CASSLNPETGYEQYF.